The 13 T cell receptor beta chains below all came from one sample that was sequenced in a study of T cells in Graves' hyperthyroidism and ophthalmopathy. Template material for amplifying TCR beta CDR3 regions consisted of RNA transcripts. The HTBI set primed first-round TCR CDR3 RT-PCR. TCRdb analysed the multiplex PCR reads with MiXCR anew, one entry per CDR3 protein. The sample has 340,000 or so distinct CDR3 sequences, 16% seen once. The sequenced material came from blood. Receptor source: a man aged 30 to 45 with Graves' hyperthyroidism.

This clonotype has more than one count but fewer than ten. CDR3 in amino acids: CASSGGQTLGDTQYF. CDR3 nucleotide sequence: TGTGCCAGCAGTGGGGGACAAACTTTGGGGGATACGCAGTATTTT. The genes are TRBV2 and TRBJ2-3; tentative D call: TRBD1 (6 bases). Germline-derived CDR1 and CDR2 are SNHLY and FYNNEI. Trimming took off 4 bases at V and 6 bases at J, with 17 bases between the two ends. The CDR3 totals 15 residues. Supplemented by reference TRBV2 and TRBJ2-3, the full variable domain reads EPEVTQTPSHQVTQMGQEVILRCVPISNHLYFYWYRQILGQKVEFLVSFYNNEISEKSEIFDDQFSVERPDGSNFTLKIRSTKLEDSAMYFCASSGGQTLGDTQYFGPGTRLTVL.

Ten or more counts support this clonotype. The genes are TRBV15 and TRBJ2-1, with 12 bases aligning to TRBD2. Germline lookup yields CDR1 LNHNV and CDR2 YYDKDF (reference sequence). The V segment lost 4 bases and the J segment 6 bases; nucleotides outside the gene matches: 7. The CDR3 runs to 16 residues. CDR3 nucleotide sequence: TGTGCCACCAGCAATAGTCCTAGCGGGAGGGCCAATGAGCAGTTCTTC. Translating it yields CATSNSPSGRANEQFF.

This clonotype was counted between two and nine times. Given a much more abundant clone one base away, this may be a read error. The V call is TRBV6-2 or TRBV6-3, the J call TRBJ1-1, with D perhaps TRBD1 (5 bases). Germline V gene sequence: CDR1 MNHEY, CDR2 SVGEGT. V lost 11 bases to trimming and J lost 6 bases, with 13 bases between them. This CDR3 contains 11 residues. CDR3 nucleotides: TGTGCCGGCGGGGGATTCGCTGAAGCTTTCTTT. Its translation is CAGGGFAEAFF.

The chain is built from TRBV6-2 or TRBV6-3 and TRBJ1-5, with TRBD1 matching over 8 bases. Per the germline V gene, CDR1 is MNHEY and CDR2 is SVGEGT. The ends lost 6 bases at V and 2 bases at J; junction bases unmatched: 6. The CDR3 is 15 residues long. The CDR3 region has the DNA TGTGCCAGCAGGGCCGACAGGGGTGGCAATCAGCCCCAGCATTTT. Residues: CASRADRGGNQPQHF.

This clonotype was detected ten times or more. The rearrangement joins TRBV12-3 or TRBV12-4 to TRBJ2-3; D is ambiguous. V dropped 0 bases and J dropped 4 bases, with 8 bases sitting between them. CDR3 length equals 14 residues. The CDR3 is CASSLAPGADTQYF. CDR3 sequence (DNA): TGTGCCAGCAGTTTAGCCCCAGGTGCAGATACGCAGTATTTT.

The gene calls are TRBV5-1 and TRBJ2-5, with D tentatively TRBD1 (8 bases). The CDR3 consists of 14 residues. The germline V and J ends were trimmed by 1 base and 8 bases, with 15 bases remaining between them. The germline CDR1 and CDR2 sequences are SGHRS and YFSETQ. The DNA for the CDR3 is TGCGCCAGCAGCTTGAGCGGGACAGGCTACACCCAGTACTTC. Amino acids: CASSLSGTGYTQYF. Looking up the rest from reference TRBV5-1 and TRBJ2-5 gives the full variable domain: KAGVTQTPRYLIKTRGQQVTLSCSPISGHRSVSWYQQTPGQGLQFLFEYFSETQRNKGNFPGRFSGRQFSNSRSEMNVSTLELGDSALYLCASSLSGTGYTQYFGPGTRLLVL.

This clonotype was recorded many times. The CDR3 loop is CASGLDGATQYF. CDR3 DNA: TGTGCCAGCGGACTAGACGGGGCGACCCAGTACTTC. The V call is TRBV6-1, the J call TRBJ2-5; 7 bases agree with TRBD2. The CDR3 has 12 amino acids. Germline loops: CDR1 MNHNS, CDR2 SASEGT. Trimming cost V 8 bases and J 7 bases; bases outside gene matches: 7.

In regard to this clonotype: Just one base apart from a much larger clone, this may be a read error. The chain joins TRBV13 to TRBJ2-1, with 10 positions matching TRBD2. Germline lookup yields CDR1 PRHDT and CDR2 FYEKMQ (reference sequence). The CDR3 covers 15 residues. CDR3 sequence (DNA): TGTGTCAGCAGCCCAACAGCTAGCGGGAGCAATGAGCAGTTCTTC. Its protein is CVSSPTASGSNEQFF.

V is TRBV9 and J is TRBJ1-2; D uncertain. With 2 bases removed from V and 6 bases from J, the gap between germline ends came to 14 bases. The CDR3 has 14 residues. CDR1 is SGDLS and CDR2 is YYNGEE in the germline V gene. CDR3 DNA sequence: TGTGCCAGCAGCGTCCAGGACGGTTACAATGGCTACACCTTC. This gives the protein CASSVQDGYNGYTF. Full variable domain (missing parts from reference TRBV9 and TRBJ1-2): DSGVTQTPKHLITATGQRVTLRCSPRSGDLSVYWYQQSLDQGLQFLIQYYNGEERAKGNILERFSAQQFPDLHSELNLSSLELGDSALYFCASSVQDGYNGYTFGSGTRLTVV.

This clonotype has just a few counts. The chain has TRBV4-1 and TRBJ1-6; D ambiguous. With 0 bases removed from V and 9 bases from J, the gap between germline ends came to 6 bases. Germline V CDR1 and CDR2: MGHRA, YSYEKL. This CDR3 is built from 13 residues. The CDR3 region is CASSQEVRSPLHF. The CDR3 DNA is TGCGCCAGCAGCCAAGAAGTTCGTTCACCCCTCCACTTT.

This clonotype has ten or more counts. The chain uses TRBV13 and TRBJ1-3; D may be TRBD1 (5 bases). Trimming left V 3 bases short and J 4 bases short, with 7 bases between. This CDR3 is built from 13 residues. From germline, CDR1 is PRHDT and CDR2 FYEKMQ (reference sequence). CDR3 in DNA: TGTGCCAGCAGCTTGAGGGGAGGAAACACCATATATTTT. Protein sequence: CASSLRGGNTIYF. Full variable domain (outside the CDR3, taken from reference TRBV13 and TRBJ1-3): AAGVIQSPRHLIKEKRETATLKCYPIPRHDTVYWYQQGPGQDPQFLISFYEKMQSDKGSIPDRFSAQQFSDYHSELNMSSLELGDSALYFCASSLRGGNTIYFGEGSWLTVV.

This clonotype appeared a few times. The V gene is TRBV9, the J gene TRBJ1-5, with D unclear. Germline CDR1 reads SGDLS; CDR2 reads YYNGEE. CDR3 length equals 16 residues. The V end was cut by 3 bases, the J end by 6 bases, with 19 bases between. Here the CDR3 reads CASSGEASSDIQPQHF. DNA for the CDR3: TGTGCCAGCAGCGGGGAAGCCTCCTCTGATATTCAGCCCCAGCATTTT.

This clonotype occurred many times. The V and J genes are TRBV7-3 and TRBJ2-2, with D perhaps given as TRBD1 or TRBD2 (5 bases each). With 2 bases removed from V and 2 bases from J, the gap between germline ends came to 9 bases. Germline CDR1 is SGHTA and CDR2 is FQGTGA. The CDR3 has 15 amino acids. The CDR3, as DNA: TGTGCCAGCAGCTTAGAGGGACGAAACACCGGGGAGCTGTTTTTT. Encoded protein: CASSLEGRNTGELFF.